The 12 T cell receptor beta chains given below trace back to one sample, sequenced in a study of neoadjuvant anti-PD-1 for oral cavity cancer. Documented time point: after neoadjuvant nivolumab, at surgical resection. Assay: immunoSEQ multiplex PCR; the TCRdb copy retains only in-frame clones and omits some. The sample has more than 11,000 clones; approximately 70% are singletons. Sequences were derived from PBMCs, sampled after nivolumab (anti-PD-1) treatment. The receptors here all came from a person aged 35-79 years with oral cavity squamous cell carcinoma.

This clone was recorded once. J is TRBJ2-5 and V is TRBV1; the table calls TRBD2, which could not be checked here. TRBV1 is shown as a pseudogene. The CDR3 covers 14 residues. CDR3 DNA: TGCACCAGCAGCCCGCGGGAGGGCCAAGAGACCCAGTACTTC. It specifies CTSSPREGQETQYF.

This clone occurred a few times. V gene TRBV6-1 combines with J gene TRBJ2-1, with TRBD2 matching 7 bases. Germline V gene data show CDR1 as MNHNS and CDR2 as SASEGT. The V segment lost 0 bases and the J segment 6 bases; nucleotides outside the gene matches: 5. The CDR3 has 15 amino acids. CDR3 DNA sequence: TGTGCCAGCAGTGAAGCTACCGCGGGAGTCAATGAGCAGTTCTTC. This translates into CASSEATAGVNEQFF.

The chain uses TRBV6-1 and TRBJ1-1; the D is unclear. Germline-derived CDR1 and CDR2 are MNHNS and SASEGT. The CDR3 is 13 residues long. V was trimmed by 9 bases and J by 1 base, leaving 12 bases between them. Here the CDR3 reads CASTQDPNTEAFF. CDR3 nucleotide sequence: TGTGCCAGTACCCAGGACCCGAACACTGAAGCTTTCTTT.

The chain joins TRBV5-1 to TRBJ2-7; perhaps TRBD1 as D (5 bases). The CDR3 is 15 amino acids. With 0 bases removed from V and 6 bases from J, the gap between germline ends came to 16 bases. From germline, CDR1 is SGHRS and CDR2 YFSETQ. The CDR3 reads CASSLGTGGFAEQYF. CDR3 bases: TGCGCCAGCAGCTTGGGTACAGGCGGTTTTGCCGAGCAGTACTTC.

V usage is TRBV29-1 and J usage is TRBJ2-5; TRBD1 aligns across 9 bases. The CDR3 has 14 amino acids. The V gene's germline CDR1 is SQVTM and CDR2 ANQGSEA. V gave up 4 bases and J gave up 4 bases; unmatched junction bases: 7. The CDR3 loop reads CSVGGGTGTETQYF. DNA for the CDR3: TGCAGCGTTGGAGGGGGGACAGGGACAGAGACCCAGTACTTC.

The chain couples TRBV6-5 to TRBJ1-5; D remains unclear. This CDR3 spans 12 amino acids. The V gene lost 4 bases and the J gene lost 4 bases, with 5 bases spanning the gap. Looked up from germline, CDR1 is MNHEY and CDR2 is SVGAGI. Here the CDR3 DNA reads TGTGCCAGCAGTTCCCAAAATCAGCCCCAGCATTTT. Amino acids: CASSSQNQPQHF.

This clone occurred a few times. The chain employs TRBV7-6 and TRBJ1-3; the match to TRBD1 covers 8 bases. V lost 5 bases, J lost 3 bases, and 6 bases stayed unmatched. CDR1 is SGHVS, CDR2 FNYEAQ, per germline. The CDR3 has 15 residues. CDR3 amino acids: CASSLGTGHGNTIYF. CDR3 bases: TGTGCCAGCAGCCTAGGGACAGGCCATGGAAACACCATATATTTT.

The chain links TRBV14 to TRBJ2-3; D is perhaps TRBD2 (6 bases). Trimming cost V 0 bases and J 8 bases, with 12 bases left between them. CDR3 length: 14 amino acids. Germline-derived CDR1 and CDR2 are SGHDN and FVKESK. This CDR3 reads CASSQDPIGGTQYF. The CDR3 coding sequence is TGTGCCAGCAGCCAAGATCCGATCGGGGGTACGCAGTATTTT. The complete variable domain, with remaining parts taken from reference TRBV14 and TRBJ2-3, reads EAGVTQFPSHSVIEKGQTVTLRCDPISGHDNLYWYRRVMGKEIKFLLHFVKESKQDESGMPNNRFLAERTGGTYSTLKVQPAELEDSGVYFCASSQDPIGGTQYFGPGTRLTVL.

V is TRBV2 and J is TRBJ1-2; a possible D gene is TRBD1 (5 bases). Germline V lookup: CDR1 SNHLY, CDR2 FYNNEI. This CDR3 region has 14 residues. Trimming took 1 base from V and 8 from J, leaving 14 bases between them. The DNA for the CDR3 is TGTGCCAGCAGTGAAGTTTGGGGGACGGAGGGCTACACCTTC. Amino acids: CASSEVWGTEGYTF.

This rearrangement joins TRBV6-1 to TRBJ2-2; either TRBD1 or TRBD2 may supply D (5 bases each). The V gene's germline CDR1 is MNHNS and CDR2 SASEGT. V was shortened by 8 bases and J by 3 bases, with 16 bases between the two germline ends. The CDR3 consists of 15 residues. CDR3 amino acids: CASSHGTLYTGELFF. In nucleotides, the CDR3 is TGTGCCAGCTCACACGGGACCCTCTACACCGGGGAGCTGTTTTTT.

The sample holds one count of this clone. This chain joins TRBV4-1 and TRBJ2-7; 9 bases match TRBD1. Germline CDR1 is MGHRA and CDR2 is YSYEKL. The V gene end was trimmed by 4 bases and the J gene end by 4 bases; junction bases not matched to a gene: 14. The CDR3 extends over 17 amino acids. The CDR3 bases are TGCGCCAGCAGCCTCCTTCCCCCCGGGGGACAGGGTTACGAGCAGTACTTC. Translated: CASSLLPPGGQGYEQYF.

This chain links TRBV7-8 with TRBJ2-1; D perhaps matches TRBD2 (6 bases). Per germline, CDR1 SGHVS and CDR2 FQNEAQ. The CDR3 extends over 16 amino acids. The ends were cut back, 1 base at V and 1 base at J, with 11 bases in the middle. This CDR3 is CASSLGPGRSYNEQFF. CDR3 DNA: TGTGCCAGCAGCTTAGGGCCGGGGAGGTCCTACAATGAGCAGTTCTTC.